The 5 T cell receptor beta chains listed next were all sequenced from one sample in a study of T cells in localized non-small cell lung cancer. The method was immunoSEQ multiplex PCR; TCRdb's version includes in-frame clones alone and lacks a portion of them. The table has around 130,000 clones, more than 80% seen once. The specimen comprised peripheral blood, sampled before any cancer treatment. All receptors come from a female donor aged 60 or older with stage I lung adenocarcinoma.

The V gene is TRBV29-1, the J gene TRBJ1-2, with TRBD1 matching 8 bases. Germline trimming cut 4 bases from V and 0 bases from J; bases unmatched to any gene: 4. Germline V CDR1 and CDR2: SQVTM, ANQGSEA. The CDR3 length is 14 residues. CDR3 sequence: CSVAGQGANYGYTF. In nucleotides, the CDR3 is TGCAGCGTTGCCGGACAGGGAGCTAACTATGGCTACACCTTC.

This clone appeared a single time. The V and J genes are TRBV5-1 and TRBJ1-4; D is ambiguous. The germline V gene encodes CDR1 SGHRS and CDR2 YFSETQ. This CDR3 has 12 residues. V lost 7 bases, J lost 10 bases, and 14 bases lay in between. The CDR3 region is CASQGREGKLFF. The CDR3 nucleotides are TGCGCCAGCCAAGGCCGGGAGGGAAAACTGTTTTTT.

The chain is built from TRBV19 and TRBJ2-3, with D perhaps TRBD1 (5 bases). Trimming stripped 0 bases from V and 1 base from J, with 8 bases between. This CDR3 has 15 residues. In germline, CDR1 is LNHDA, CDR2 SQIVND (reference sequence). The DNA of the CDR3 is TGTGCCAGTAGTATAGACAGGGTGGGCACAGATACGCAGTATTTT. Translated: CASSIDRVGTDTQYF.

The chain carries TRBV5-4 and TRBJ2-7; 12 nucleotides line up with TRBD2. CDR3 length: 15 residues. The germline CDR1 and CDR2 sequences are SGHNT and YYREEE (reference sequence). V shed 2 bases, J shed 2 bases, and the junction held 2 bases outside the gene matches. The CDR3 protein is CASSFGLAGPYEQYF. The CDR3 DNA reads TGTGCCAGCAGCTTCGGACTAGCGGGGCCCTACGAGCAGTACTTC.

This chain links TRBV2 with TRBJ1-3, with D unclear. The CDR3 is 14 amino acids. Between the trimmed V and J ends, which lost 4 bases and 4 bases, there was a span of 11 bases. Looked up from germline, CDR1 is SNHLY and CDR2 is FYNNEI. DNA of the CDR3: TGTGCCAGCAGTGCGGAAGGGAAGGGAAACACCATATATTTT. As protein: CASSAEGKGNTIYF.